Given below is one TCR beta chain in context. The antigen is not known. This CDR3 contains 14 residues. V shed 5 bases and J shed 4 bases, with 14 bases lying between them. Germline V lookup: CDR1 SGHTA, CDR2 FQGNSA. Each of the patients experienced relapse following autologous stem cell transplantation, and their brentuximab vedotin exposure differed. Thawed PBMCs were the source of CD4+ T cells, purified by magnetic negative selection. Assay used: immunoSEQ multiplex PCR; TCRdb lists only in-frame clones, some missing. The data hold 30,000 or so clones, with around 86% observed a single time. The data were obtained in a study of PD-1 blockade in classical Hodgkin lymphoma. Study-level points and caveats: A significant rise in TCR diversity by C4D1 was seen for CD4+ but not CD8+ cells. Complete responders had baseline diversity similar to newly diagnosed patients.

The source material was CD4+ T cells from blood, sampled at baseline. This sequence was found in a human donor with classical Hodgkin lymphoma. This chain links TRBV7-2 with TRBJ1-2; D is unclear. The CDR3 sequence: CASSPANGIYGYTF. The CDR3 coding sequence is TGTGCCAGCAGCCCTGCAAATGGGATCTATGGCTACACCTTC.